The sequence of this T cell receptor beta chain was determined in a study of human T cells and chemical hapten exposure. The time point denotes: healthy volunteer bleed at 2 weeks. The template was total RNA from unfractionated whole blood. V lost 2 bases and J lost 1, with 10 bases in between. Germline lookup yields CDR1 MNHNS and CDR2 SASEGT. The CDR3 is 15 residues long. Remarks on this clonotype: Antigen: not known.

Whole-study results and caveats: Once DPC sensitization occurred, TCRs above 1 in 1000 frequency showed no change.

MiXCR, run by TCRdb on the RACE reads, gives a single entry per CDR3 protein. The sample yields 80,000 to 100,000 distinct CDR3 sequences, about 8.7% seen once. Material for sequencing was whole blood. The clonotype comes from a female donor in good health. Some clones in this sample may be carry-over from other donors' samples. This chain uses TRBV6-1 with TRBJ2-3, with D possibly called TRBD1 or TRBD2 (5 bases each). The CDR3 nucleotides are TGTGCCAGCAGTGAAATCCGAGGGGGCACAGATACGCAGTATTTT. Amino acid sequence: CASSEIRGGTDTQYF.